This T cell receptor (beta chain) was identified during a study of cytomegalovirus exposure and HLA in healthy donors. Researchers ran the PCR with 60 Vbeta and 13 Jbeta primers. Repertoires were generated with immunoSEQ multiplex PCR, while TCRdb's copy carries only in-frame clones and drops some. The profile covers approximately 160,000 clones, with around 86% appearing a single time and 1.9% taken by the ten largest. This clone appeared once. The TCR originated in a human donor in good health. The sequencing sample was made of PBMCs.

The CDR3 protein is CASSPGTGGPVTQYF. In DNA form, the CDR3 reads TGTGCCAGCAGCCCGGGGACGGGGGGCCCCGTCACCCAGTACTTC. The chain combines TRBV7-9 with TRBJ2-5, with D maybe TRBD2 (7 bases). The CDR3 totals 15 residues. V lost 5 bases and J lost 8, with 21 bases in between. Looked up from germline, CDR1 is SEHNR and CDR2 is FQNEAQ (reference sequence).